These 27 T cell receptor beta chains came from one sample sequenced in a study of Ad26.COV2.S vaccination and SARS-CoV-2 variants. The protocol was immunoSEQ multiplex PCR, while the TCRdb copy is restricted to in-frame clones and leaves out a portion. This table holds about 390,000 clones, approximately 92% found once. Treatment indicated: 19 received Ad26.COV2.S at low or high dose, single or two shots; roughly five received placebo; per-sample allocation not given. Day 63 following the first vaccine or placebo injection was when the samples were taken. The material sequenced was peripheral blood, taken in a trial of Ad26.COV2.S vaccine versus placebo. The receptors come from a person aged 18-60 years who received the Ad26.COV2.S COVID-19 vaccine or a placebo.

The chain uses TRBV5-4 and TRBJ1-2; 8 bases agree with TRBD1. CDR3 size: 13 residues. J lost 7 bases, V lost 0 bases, and 2 bases had no gene match. Germline loops: CDR1 SGHNT, CDR2 YYREEE (reference sequence). In nucleotides, the CDR3 is TGTGCCAGCAGCTTGGGGACAGGGACTGGCTACACCTTC. Its protein is CASSLGTGTGYTF.

The rearrangement uses TRBV4-1 and TRBJ1-2; weak D call: TRBD1 (5 bases). The CDR3 runs 15 residues. Germline loops: CDR1 MGHRA, CDR2 YSYEKL. V lost 0 bases and J 8 bases, leaving 16 bases between the germline ends. The CDR3 DNA reads TGCGCCAGCAGCCAAGAACATCCAGGGAAATTCGGCTACACCTTC. Encoded protein: CASSQEHPGKFGYTF.

The CDR3 here is CAISATRVGVEETQYF. CDR3 in DNA: TGTGCCATCAGTGCCACCAGGGTCGGAGTAGAAGAGACCCAGTACTTC. The rearrangement links TRBV10-3 to TRBJ2-5; TRBD1 is a possible D gene (5 bases). CDR1 is ENHRY and CDR2 is SYGVKD in the germline V gene. The CDR3 is 16 amino acids. With 4 bases removed from V and 3 bases from J, the gap between germline ends came to 18 bases.

The chain has TRBV4-3 and TRBJ2-3; D uncertain. Deletions cut 0 bases from V and 9 bases from J, with 4 bases between. Germline CDR1 and CDR2: LGHNA and YSLEER. The CDR3 length is 11 residues. DNA for the CDR3: TGCGCCAGCAGCCAAGAAAGGACGCAGTATTTT. Residues: CASSQERTQYF.

V is TRBV6-2 or TRBV6-3 and J is TRBJ2-3; D remains ambiguous. The CDR3 has 18 residues. The germline V gene encodes CDR1 MNHEY and CDR2 SVGEGT. V lost 2 bases and J 11 bases, leaving 29 bases between the germline ends. This chain's CDR3 is CASSYTLKPSPSLRLQYF. In nucleotides, the CDR3 is TGTGCCAGCAGTTACACATTAAAGCCGTCACCGAGCCTACGGTTGCAGTATTTT.

The chain is built from TRBV4-1 and TRBJ2-1; the D call may be TRBD1 or TRBD2 (6 bases each). V lost 5 bases, J lost 10 bases, and 18 bases lay in between. The CDR3 sequence is 14 residues long. Germline-derived CDR1 and CDR2 are MGHRA and YSYEKL. CDR3: CASSKGGRGIEQFF. The CDR3 DNA is TGCGCCAGCAGCAAGGGGGGACGGGGCATAGAGCAGTTCTTC.

The chain recombines TRBV9 with TRBJ1-6; possible D gene TRBD1, 5 bases. CDR1 and CDR2 from the germline V gene are SGDLS and YYNGEE. The CDR3 extends over 13 amino acids. The ends were cut back, 0 bases at V and 11 bases at J, with 9 bases in the middle. In DNA, the CDR3 is TGTGCCAGCAGCGTAGGGCAGGGTCCACCCCTCCACTTT. The encoded protein is CASSVGQGPPLHF.

V and J are TRBV30 and TRBJ2-7; D is possibly TRBD2 (6 bases). V lost 0 bases, J lost 7 bases, and 13 bases lay in between. The CDR3 runs 13 residues. The germline V gene encodes CDR1 GTSNPN and CDR2 SVGIG (reference sequence). The CDR3 sequence: CAWSVQEGWEQYF. As DNA, the CDR3 is TGTGCCTGGAGTGTACAGGAGGGTTGGGAGCAGTACTTC.

V is TRBV12-5 and J is TRBJ2-1; 7 nucleotides line up with TRBD2. The CDR3 covers 13 residues. From germline, CDR1 is LGHNT and CDR2 FRNRAP. Trimming removed 2 bases from V and 8 bases from J; junction bases left unmatched: 3. The CDR3 here is CASGLFGGYEQFF. The CDR3 nucleotides are TGTGCTAGTGGTTTGTTCGGGGGGTATGAGCAGTTCTTC.

The V gene is TRBV7-9, the J gene TRBJ2-3; tentatively, D is TRBD1 (5 bases). The CDR3 sequence is 15 residues long. V was shortened by 2 bases and J by 3 bases, with 12 bases between the two germline ends. Germline V gene lookup returns CDR1 SEHNR and CDR2 FQNEAQ (reference sequence). CDR3 sequence: CASSLTQGGTDTQYF. CDR3 DNA sequence: TGTGCCAGCAGCTTAACGCAGGGTGGAACAGATACGCAGTATTTT.

This clone was seen more than once but under ten times. The V call is TRBV4-2, the J call TRBJ2-7, with D perhaps matching TRBD1 (6 bases). In germline, CDR1 is LGHNA, CDR2 YNFKEQ. CDR3 size: 14 residues. The V end was cut by 4 bases, the J end by 2 bases, with 12 bases between. CDR3 amino acids: CASSPTGPPYEQYF. DNA for the CDR3: TGTGCCAGCAGCCCCACAGGGCCGCCCTACGAGCAGTACTTC.

The J gene is TRBJ2-7, the V gene TRBV7-9; 7 nucleotides align to TRBD1. The germline gives CDR1 SEHNR, CDR2 FQNEAQ (reference sequence). V dropped 11 bases and J dropped 0; count of bases not matched to a gene: 7. The CDR3 runs 13 residues. CDR3 DNA sequence: TGTGCCGGCCAGGGGGTCCACTCCTACGAGCAGTACTTC. Translating it yields CAGQGVHSYEQYF.

This chain uses TRBV23-1 with TRBJ1-1; the match to TRBD1 covers 7 bases. TRBV23-1 is designated an ORF whose function remains uncertain. The CDR3 loop spans 17 amino acids. Losses at the gene ends were 5 bases for V and 0 bases for J; bases not matched to a gene: 12. CDR3 in amino acids: CASSSPPKTGMNTEAFF. Written as DNA, the CDR3 is TGCGCCAGCAGTTCCCCACCTAAGACAGGGATGAACACTGAAGCTTTCTTT.

The chain uses TRBV6-5 and TRBJ2-2; D is unclear. Between the trimmed V and J ends, which lost 2 bases and 7 bases, there was a span of 5 bases. Germline V gene data show CDR1 as MNHEY and CDR2 as SVGAGI. The length of the CDR3 is 12 residues. This CDR3 is CASSYRSGELFF. As DNA, the CDR3 is TGTGCCAGCAGTTACCGGAGCGGGGAGCTGTTTTTT.

This chain links TRBV5-1 with TRBJ2-2, with TRBD1 as a possible D gene (6 bases). Germline V gene data show CDR1 as SGHRS and CDR2 as YFSETQ. Deletions cut 3 bases from V and 6 bases from J, with 9 bases between. The CDR3 runs 13 residues. CDR3 residues: CASSSKGAGELFF. The CDR3 bases are TGCGCCAGCAGCTCGAAGGGGGCCGGGGAGCTGTTTTTT. Supplemented by reference TRBV5-1 and TRBJ2-2, the full variable domain reads KAGVTQTPRYLIKTRGQQVTLSCSPISGHRSVSWYQQTPGQGLQFLFEYFSETQRNKGNFPGRFSGRQFSNSRSEMNVSTLELGDSALYLCASSSKGAGELFFGEGSRLTVL.

This chain joins TRBV18 and TRBJ1-5, with unresolved D. Trimming shortened V by 5 bases and J by 2 bases, and 16 bases separated the two germline ends. The CDR3 sequence is 16 residues long. From germline, CDR1 is KGHSH and CDR2 LQKENI. The CDR3 is CASSEEGGYGNQPQHF. The CDR3 DNA follows: TGTGCCAGCTCAGAAGAAGGTGGCTATGGCAATCAGCCCCAGCATTTT.

The genes are TRBV19 and TRBJ1-2; 7 bases are a match to TRBD1. This CDR3 comprises 17 residues. Germline V lookup: CDR1 LNHDA, CDR2 SQIVND (reference sequence). V was pared by 4 bases and J by 0 bases, with 11 bases of the junction left unmatched. The CDR3 reads CASSRLETGAANYGYTF. CDR3 coding DNA: TGTGCCAGTAGTAGACTCGAAACAGGGGCGGCTAACTATGGCTACACCTTC.

The CDR3 spells CSVEGIGSYEQYF. The CDR3 DNA follows: TGCAGCGTTGAGGGGATTGGGTCCTACGAGCAGTACTTC. This sequence joins TRBV29-1 and TRBJ2-7; D is ambiguous. CDR1 is SQVTM and CDR2 is ANQGSEA in the germline V gene. The CDR3 sequence is 13 residues long. V was cut by 3 bases and J by 1 base, with 10 bases left in between.

The CDR3 nucleotides read TGTGCCAGCAGCTTCCCATCAGGGTCCGAAAAACTGTTTTTT. Encoded protein: CASSFPSGSEKLFF. This chain uses TRBV5-5 with TRBJ1-4; a possible D gene is TRBD1 (5 bases). Trimming shortened V by 2 bases and J by 8 bases, and 13 bases separated the two germline ends. Germline values: CDR1 SGHKS, CDR2 YYEKEE (reference sequence). The CDR3 runs to 14 residues.

The gene calls are TRBV6-5 and TRBJ1-1, with no clear D. CDR3 length equals 13 residues. Per the germline V gene, CDR1 is MNHEY and CDR2 is SVGAGI. Trimming took 7 bases from V and 7 from J, leaving 16 bases between them. Here the CDR3 reads CASTQPPRSEAFF. In DNA, the CDR3 is TGTGCCAGCACTCAGCCGCCTCGGAGTGAAGCTTTCTTT.

The rearrangement uses TRBV7-2 and TRBJ2-7, with TRBD2 matching 7 bases. The CDR3 runs to 15 residues. Germline V lookup: CDR1 SGHTA, CDR2 FQGNSA. V shed 0 bases and J 0 bases; nucleotides not matched to a gene: 2. The CDR3 coding sequence is TGTGCCAGCAGCTTAGCGGGGGAGGGCTCCTACGAGCAGTACTTC. Its protein product is CASSLAGEGSYEQYF.

The chain is built from TRBV11-2 and TRBJ2-5; TRBD2 matches at 13 bases. Trimming cost V 1 base and J 1 base; bases outside gene matches: 3. Germline V gene data show CDR1 as SGHAT and CDR2 as FQNNGV. This CDR3 comprises 17 residues. CDR3 DNA: TGTGCCAGCAGCTTAGTGGGACTAGCGGGGAGCCAAGAGACCCAGTACTTC. This codes for CASSLVGLAGSQETQYF.

V usage is TRBV6-6 and J usage is TRBJ1-5, with D possibly being TRBD1 (5 bases). The CDR3 runs 16 residues. V gave up 6 bases and J gave up 7 bases, with 22 bases separating them. Germline lookup yields CDR1 MNHNY and CDR2 SVGAGI (reference sequence). The CDR3 here is CASSPNFKGASQPQHF. The DNA of the CDR3 is TGTGCCAGCAGCCCCAACTTCAAAGGGGCTTCCCAGCCCCAGCATTTT.

This chain links TRBV5-1 with TRBJ1-2; 10 bases map to TRBD1. Per germline, CDR1 SGHRS and CDR2 YFSETQ. The CDR3 has 15 amino acids. After removal of 0 bases from V and 7 bases from J, the junction contained 6 bases not matched to a gene. The CDR3 region is CASSLVTGGTVGYTF. CDR3 coding DNA: TGCGCCAGCAGCTTGGTGACAGGGGGCACGGTTGGCTACACCTTC.

This chain connects TRBV28 to TRBJ1-2; the match to TRBD1 covers 9 bases. This CDR3 region has 16 residues. With V trimmed by 4 bases and J by 2 bases, 8 bases remained unmatched. Germline V gene lookup returns CDR1 MDHEN and CDR2 SYDVKM. Here the CDR3 reads CASSSHPGQGNYGYTF. Written as DNA, the CDR3 is TGTGCCAGCAGTTCCCATCCCGGACAGGGGAACTATGGCTACACCTTC.

This clone was seen a single time. This chain links TRBV5-4 with TRBJ1-1; TRBD1 might be the D (5 bases). Trimming stripped 2 bases from V and 8 bases from J, with 13 bases between. The CDR3 contains 13 residues. Germline CDR1 and CDR2: SGHNT and YYREEE (reference sequence). This chain's CDR3 is CASSFRGNDEAFF. CDR3 nucleotide sequence: TGTGCCAGCAGCTTTAGGGGAAATGACGAAGCTTTCTTT.

The genes are TRBV9 and TRBJ2-1; 13 nucleotides align to TRBD2. The CDR3 has 18 amino acids. With 0 bases clipped from V and 0 bases from J, the junction kept 3 bases outside the gene matches. Germline V lookup: CDR1 SGDLS, CDR2 YYNGEE. CDR3 bases: TGTGCCAGCAGCGTAGCCGGACTAGCGGGGGACTCCTACAATGAGCAGTTCTTC. Its translation: CASSVAGLAGDSYNEQFF.